This TCR beta chain was profiled in a study of beta chain features in type 1 diabetes. Study-level information: Sorted cells from all samples, numbering approximately 100 million, were examined.

cDNA synthesis used the whole RNA isolate, giving expressed TCRB sequences. Read counts averaged around 3.6 million for samples of naive, central memory and regulatory T cells. Produced via immunoSEQ multiplex PCR; TCRdb's table is partial and in-frame only. This sample has 400,000 to 450,000 clones, with over 11% found just once. In germline, CDR1 is LGHNA, CDR2 YSLEER. Trimming pared 5 bases from V and 9 bases from J, leaving 20 bases between. This CDR3 contains 15 residues. This clone has a single count. The source is a young man in good health. The V gene is TRBV4-3, the J gene TRBJ2-4; maybe TRBD2 (5 bases). Sequenced material: naive CD4+ T cells from blood. The CDR3 here is CASSFQVSVEGIQYF. CDR3 bases: TGCGCCAGCAGCTTCCAGGTCTCCGTAGAGGGCATTCAGTACTTC.